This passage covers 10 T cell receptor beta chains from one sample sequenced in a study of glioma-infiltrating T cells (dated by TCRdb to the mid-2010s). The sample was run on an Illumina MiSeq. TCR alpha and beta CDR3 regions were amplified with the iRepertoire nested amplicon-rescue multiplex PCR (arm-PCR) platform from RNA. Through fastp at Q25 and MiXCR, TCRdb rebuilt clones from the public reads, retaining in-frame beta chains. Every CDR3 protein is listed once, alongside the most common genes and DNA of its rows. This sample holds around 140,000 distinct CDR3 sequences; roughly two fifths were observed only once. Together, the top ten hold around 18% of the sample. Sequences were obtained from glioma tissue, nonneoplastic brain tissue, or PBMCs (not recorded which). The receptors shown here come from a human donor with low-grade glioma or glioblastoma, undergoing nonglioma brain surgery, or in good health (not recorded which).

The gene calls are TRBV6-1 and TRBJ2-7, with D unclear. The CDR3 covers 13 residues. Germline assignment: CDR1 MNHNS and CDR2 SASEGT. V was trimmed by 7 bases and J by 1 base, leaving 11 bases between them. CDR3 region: CASKKTGSYEQYF. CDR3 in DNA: TGTGCCAGCAAAAAGACGGGTTCCTACGAGCAGTACTTC.

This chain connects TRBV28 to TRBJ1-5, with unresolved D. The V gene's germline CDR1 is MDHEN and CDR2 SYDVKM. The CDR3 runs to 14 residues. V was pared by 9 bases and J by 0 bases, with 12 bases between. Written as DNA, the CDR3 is TGTGCCAGTAACGGAGGGCTTAGCAATCAGCCCCAGCATTTT. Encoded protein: CASNGGLSNQPQHF.

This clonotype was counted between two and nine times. The CDR3 DNA reads TGTGCCAGCAGTCTTACTAGCGGGACGATCTATGAGCAGTTCTTC. Translated, it gives CASSLTSGTIYEQFF. The gene calls are TRBV28 and TRBJ2-1, with 10 bases that match TRBD2. Germline V gene sequence: CDR1 MDHEN, CDR2 SYDVKM. V shed 5 bases and J 8 bases; nucleotides not matched to a gene: 9. The CDR3 length is 15 residues. The variable domain in full, completed from reference TRBV28 and TRBJ2-1, reads DVKVTQSSRYLVKRTGEKVFLECVQDMDHENMFWYRQDPGLGLRLIYFSYDVKMKEKGDIPEGYSVSREKKERFSLILESASTNQTSMYLCASSLTSGTIYEQFFGPGTRLTVL.

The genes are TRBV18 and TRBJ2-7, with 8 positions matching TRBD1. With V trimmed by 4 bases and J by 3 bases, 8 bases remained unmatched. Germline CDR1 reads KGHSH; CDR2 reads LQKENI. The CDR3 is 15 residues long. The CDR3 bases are TGTGCCAGCTCACTCCGGACAGGGCAAGGCTACGAGCAGTACTTC. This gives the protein CASSLRTGQGYEQYF.

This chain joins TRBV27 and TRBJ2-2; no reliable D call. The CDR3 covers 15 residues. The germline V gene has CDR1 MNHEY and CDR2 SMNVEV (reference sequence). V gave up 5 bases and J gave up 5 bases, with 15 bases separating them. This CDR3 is CASSPLGQDTGELFF. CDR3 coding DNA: TGTGCCAGCAGTCCACTGGGTCAGGATACCGGGGAGCTGTTTTTT.

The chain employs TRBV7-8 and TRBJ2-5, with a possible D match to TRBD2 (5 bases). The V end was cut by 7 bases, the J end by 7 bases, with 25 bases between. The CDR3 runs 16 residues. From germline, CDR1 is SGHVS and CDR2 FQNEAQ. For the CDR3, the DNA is TGTGCCAGCACCTATAGCTGGGCTAATCGGGAAGGGACCCAGTACTTC. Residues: CASTYSWANREGTQYF.

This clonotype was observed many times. The CDR3 is CSTDRTRTEAFF. DNA of the CDR3: TGCAGTACCGACAGGACAAGGACTGAAGCTTTCTTT. V usage is TRBV20-1 and J usage is TRBJ1-1, with a tentative D call TRBD1 (6 bases). V lost 8 bases and J 5 bases, leaving 15 bases between the germline ends. Germline-derived CDR1 and CDR2 are DFQATT and SNEGSKA (reference sequence). CDR3 length: 12 amino acids.

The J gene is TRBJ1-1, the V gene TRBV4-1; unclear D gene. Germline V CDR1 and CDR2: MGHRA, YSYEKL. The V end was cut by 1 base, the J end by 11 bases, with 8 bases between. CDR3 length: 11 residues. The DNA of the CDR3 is TGCGCCAGCAGCCAAGGCCCGTGGGCTTTCTTT. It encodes CASSQGPWAFF.

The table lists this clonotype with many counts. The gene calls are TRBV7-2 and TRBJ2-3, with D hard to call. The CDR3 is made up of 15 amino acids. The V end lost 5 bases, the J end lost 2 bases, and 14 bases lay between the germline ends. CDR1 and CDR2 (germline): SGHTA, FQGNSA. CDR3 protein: CASSRDGVPTDTQYF. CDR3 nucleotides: TGTGCCAGCAGCCGCGATGGGGTTCCCACAGATACGCAGTATTTT.

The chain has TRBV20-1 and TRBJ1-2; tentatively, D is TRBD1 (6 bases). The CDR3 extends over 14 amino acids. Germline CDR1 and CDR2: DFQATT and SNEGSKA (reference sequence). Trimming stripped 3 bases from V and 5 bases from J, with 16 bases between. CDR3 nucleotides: TGCAGTGCTAGTCCAAGGACAGAAACATATGGCTACACCTTC. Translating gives CSASPRTETYGYTF.